Listed below are T cell receptor beta chains from one sample, sequenced in a study of T cell changes during pregnancy in multiple sclerosis. Only in-frame clones appear in the TCRdb table, and some are missing; sequencing was by immunoSEQ multiplex PCR. The sample lists tens of thousands of clones, around 87% occurring once. The starting material was CD4+ T cells from peripheral blood mononuclear cells, obtained in the third trimester of pregnancy. Every receptor here comes from a female donor in good health, enrolled as a control in a pregnancy study. Both conserved end residues are part of each CDR3. Each record gives: clone size, D gene, J gene, V gene, CDR3 DNA, CDR3 protein. D genes are given only for firm matches. Size values are once, few and many counts, or a class for expanded clones, and some rows have none.

size: -; D: -; J: TRBJ2-3; V: TRBV25-1; DNA: TGTGCCAGCAGGGAATCTATGTCAGATACGCAGTATTTT; CDR3: CASRESMSDTQYF
size: once; D: TRBD2; J: TRBJ2-5; V: TRBV9; DNA: TGTGCCAGCAGCCCAAGGGGACTAGCTAACCAAGAGACCCAGTACTTC; CDR3: CASSPRGLANQETQYF
size: -; D: -; J: TRBJ1-3; V: TRBV11-3; DNA: TGTGCCAGCAGCTTAGAAGGACACCTGAGCTCTGGAAACACCATATATTTT; CDR3: CASSLEGHLSSGNTIYF
size: few; D: -; J: TRBJ2-7; V: TRBV18; DNA: TGTGCCAGCTCATCCACAGGGAGCGAGCAGTACTTC; CDR3: CASSSTGSEQYF
size: -; D: TRBD2; J: TRBJ2-2; V: TRBV9; DNA: TGTGCCAGCAGCGTACTTAGCGGGGCGTCGAACACCGGGGAGCTGTTTTTT; CDR3: CASSVLSGASNTGELFF
size: -; D: TRBD1; J: TRBJ1-1; V: TRBV7-9; DNA: TGTGCCAGCAGCTTACAGGGGGCTCGGGCTTTCTTT; CDR3: CASSLQGARAFF
size: -; D: TRBD1; J: TRBJ2-7; V: TRBV5-4; DNA: TGTGCCTGGATGCTTGGACAGGGAAGCGAGCAGTACTTC; CDR3: CAWMLGQGSEQYF
size: -; D: TRBD1; J: TRBJ2-7; V: TRBV5-1; DNA: TGCGCCAGCAGCAGGGCGCCGACAGGGAAGACCTACGAGCAGTACTTC; CDR3: CASSRAPTGKTYEQYF
size: once; D: TRBD1; J: TRBJ2-7; V: TRBV29-1; DNA: TGCAGCGCAAAGGGGTCCGGGACAGCTATCTACGAGCAGTACTTC; CDR3: CSAKGSGTAIYEQYF
size: -; D: TRBD1; J: TRBJ2-2; V: TRBV10-1; DNA: TGCGCCACCCGGACAGGGAACACCGGGGAGCTGTTTTTT; CDR3: CATRTGNTGELFF
size: -; D: TRBD1; J: TRBJ1-4; V: TRBV27; DNA: TGTGCCAGCAGACCGGGACAGGTGGGAAAACTGTTTTTT; CDR3: CASRPGQVGKLFF
size: -; D: -; J: TRBJ1-3; V: TRBV11-3; DNA: TGTGCCAGCAGCCAGGCCGACTCTGGAAACACCATATATTTT; CDR3: CASSQADSGNTIYF
size: -; D: -; J: TRBJ1-3; V: TRBV4-1; DNA: TGCGCCAGCAGCCAAGATACCGGATGGGCGAACTCTGGAAACACCATATATTTT; CDR3: CASSQDTGWANSGNTIYF
size: -; D: -; J: TRBJ2-5; V: TRBV11-3; DNA: TGTGCCAGCAGTTGGTCGCATCTCGGCGGGGAGACCCAGTACTTC; CDR3: CASSWSHLGGETQYF
size: -; D: -; J: TRBJ1-2; V: TRBV7-2; DNA: TGTGCCAGCAGCTTAGCCCTTAACTATGGCTACACCTTC; CDR3: CASSLALNYGYTF
size: -; D: -; J: TRBJ1-2; V: TRBV6-1; DNA: TGTGCCAGCAGGGGGGCAGGGTATCATGGCTACACCTTC; CDR3: CASRGAGYHGYTF
size: -; D: TRBD1; J: TRBJ1-1; V: TRBV7-6; DNA: TGTGCCAGCAGCTTCGGACAGGGTAACACTGAAGCTTTCTTT; CDR3: CASSFGQGNTEAFF
size: once; D: -; J: TRBJ1-4; V: TRBV7-9; DNA: TGTGCCAGCAGCTCCGGGGGGGCTGGGGAAAAACTGTTTTTT; CDR3: CASSSGGAGEKLFF
size: -; D: -; J: TRBJ2-1; V: TRBV30; DNA: TGTGCCTGGAGTAATCTAGTCAATGAGCAGTTCTTC; CDR3: CAWSNLVNEQFF
size: -; D: TRBD1; J: TRBJ2-5; V: TRBV10-1; DNA: TGCGCCAGCAGTGAAGGGACAGGGGGCCAAGAGACCCAGTACTTC; CDR3: CASSEGTGGQETQYF
size: few; D: TRBD1; J: TRBJ1-5; V: TRBV7-2; DNA: TGTGCTGCCGGGACAGAAGCAGGTCAGCCCCAGCATTTT; CDR3: CAAGTEAGQPQHF
size: -; D: TRBD2; J: TRBJ2-3; V: TRBV5-4; DNA: TGTGCCAGCAGCTGGACTAGCGGCACAGATACGCAGTATTTT; CDR3: CASSWTSGTDTQYF